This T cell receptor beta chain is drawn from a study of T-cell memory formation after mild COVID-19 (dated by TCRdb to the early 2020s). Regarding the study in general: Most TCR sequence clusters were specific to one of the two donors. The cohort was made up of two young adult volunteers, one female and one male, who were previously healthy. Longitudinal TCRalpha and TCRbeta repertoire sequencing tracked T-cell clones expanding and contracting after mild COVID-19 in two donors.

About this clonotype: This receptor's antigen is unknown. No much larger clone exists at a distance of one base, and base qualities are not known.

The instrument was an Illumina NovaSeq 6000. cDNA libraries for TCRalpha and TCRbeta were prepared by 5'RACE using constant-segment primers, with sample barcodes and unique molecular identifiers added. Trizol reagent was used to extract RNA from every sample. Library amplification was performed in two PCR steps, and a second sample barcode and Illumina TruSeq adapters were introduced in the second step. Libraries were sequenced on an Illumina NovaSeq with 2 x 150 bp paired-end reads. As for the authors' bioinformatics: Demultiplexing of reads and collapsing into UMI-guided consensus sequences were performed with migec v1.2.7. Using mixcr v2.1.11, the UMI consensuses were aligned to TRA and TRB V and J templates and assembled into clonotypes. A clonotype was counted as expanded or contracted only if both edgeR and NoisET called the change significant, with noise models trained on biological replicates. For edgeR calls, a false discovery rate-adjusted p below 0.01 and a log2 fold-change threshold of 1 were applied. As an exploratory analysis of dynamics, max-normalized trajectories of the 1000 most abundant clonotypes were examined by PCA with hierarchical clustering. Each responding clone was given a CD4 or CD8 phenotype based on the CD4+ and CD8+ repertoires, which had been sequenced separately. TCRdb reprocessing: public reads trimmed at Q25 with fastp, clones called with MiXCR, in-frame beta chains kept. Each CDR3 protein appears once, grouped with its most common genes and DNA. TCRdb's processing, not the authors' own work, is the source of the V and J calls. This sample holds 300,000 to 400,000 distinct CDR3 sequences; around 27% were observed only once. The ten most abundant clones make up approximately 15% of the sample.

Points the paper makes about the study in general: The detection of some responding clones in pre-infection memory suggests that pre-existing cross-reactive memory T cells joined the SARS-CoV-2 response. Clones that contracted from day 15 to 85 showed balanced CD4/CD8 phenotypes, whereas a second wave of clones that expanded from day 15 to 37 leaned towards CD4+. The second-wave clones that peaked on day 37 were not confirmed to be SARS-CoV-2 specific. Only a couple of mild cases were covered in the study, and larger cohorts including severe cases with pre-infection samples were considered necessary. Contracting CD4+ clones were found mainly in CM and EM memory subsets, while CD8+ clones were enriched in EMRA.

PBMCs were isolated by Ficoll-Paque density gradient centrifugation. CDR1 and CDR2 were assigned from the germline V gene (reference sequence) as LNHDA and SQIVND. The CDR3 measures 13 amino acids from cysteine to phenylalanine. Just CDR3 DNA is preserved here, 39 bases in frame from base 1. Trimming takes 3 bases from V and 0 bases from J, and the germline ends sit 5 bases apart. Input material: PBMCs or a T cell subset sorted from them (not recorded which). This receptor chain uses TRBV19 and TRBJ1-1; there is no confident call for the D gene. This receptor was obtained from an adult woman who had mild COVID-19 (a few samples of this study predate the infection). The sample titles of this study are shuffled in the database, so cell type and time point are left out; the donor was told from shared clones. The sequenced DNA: TGTGCCAGTAGTATGACACTGAACACTGAAGCTTTCTTT. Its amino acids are CASSMTLNTEAFF.